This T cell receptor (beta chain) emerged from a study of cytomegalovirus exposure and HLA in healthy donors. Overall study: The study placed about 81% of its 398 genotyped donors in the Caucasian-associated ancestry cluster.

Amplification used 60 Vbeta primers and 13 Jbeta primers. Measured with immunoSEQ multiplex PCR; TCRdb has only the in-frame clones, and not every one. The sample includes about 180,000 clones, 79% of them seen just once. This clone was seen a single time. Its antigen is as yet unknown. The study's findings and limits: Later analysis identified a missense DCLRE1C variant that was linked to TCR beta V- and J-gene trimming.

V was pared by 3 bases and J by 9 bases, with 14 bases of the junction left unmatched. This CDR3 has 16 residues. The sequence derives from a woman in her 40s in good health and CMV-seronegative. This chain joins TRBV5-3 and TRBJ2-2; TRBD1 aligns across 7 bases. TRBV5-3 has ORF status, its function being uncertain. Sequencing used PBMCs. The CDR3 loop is CARSSGQFTWARELFF. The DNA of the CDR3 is TGTGCCAGAAGCTCGGGACAGTTCACTTGGGCTCGGGAGCTGTTTTTT.